These 8 T cell receptor beta chains were all obtained from the same sample, sequenced in a study of T cell repertoires in cytomegalovirus infection. TCRdb recomputed calls from the reads with MiXCR, one row per CDR3 protein. The sample includes nearly 700,000 distinct CDR3 sequences, roughly 36% of them seen just once. Their antigens remain unidentified. Sequencing was performed on cultured PBMCs, taken from culture after CMV antigen stimulation. These receptors were taken from a human donor in good health (CMV status not recorded). Some clones in this sample may be carry-over from other donors' samples.

This clonotype was counted a few times. The rearrangement links TRBV19 to TRBJ2-1, with 8 bases fitting TRBD1. CDR1 and CDR2 (germline): LNHDA, SQIVND (reference sequence). This CDR3 is 17 amino acids long. The ends lost 6 bases at V and 1 base at J; junction bases unmatched: 11. The CDR3 protein is CASSPNRGAVSYNEQFF. The DNA of the CDR3 is TGTGCCAGTAGCCCCAACAGGGGGGCCGTTTCCTACAATGAGCAGTTCTTC.

This chain connects TRBV5-6 to TRBJ1-2; maybe TRBD1 (6 bases). The germline V and J ends were trimmed by 4 bases and 8 bases, with 18 bases remaining between them. The CDR3 runs to 14 residues. The germline V gene encodes CDR1 SGHDT and CDR2 YYEEEE. The CDR3 loop reads CASSQLAGVHGYTF. CDR3 coding DNA: TGTGCCAGCAGCCAACTCGCAGGGGTCCACGGCTACACCTTC.

The chain employs TRBV2 and TRBJ1-4; weak D call: TRBD1 (5 bases). Germline values: CDR1 SNHLY, CDR2 FYNNEI. V lost 8 bases, J lost 8 bases, and 18 bases lay in between. This CDR3 contains 14 residues. The CDR3 coding sequence is TGTGCCAGCGGCGGGACGACATTGGGGGAAAAACTGTTTTTT. Translating gives CASGGTTLGEKLFF.

The table lists this clonotype with a few counts. The gene calls are TRBV2 and TRBJ2-3, with no clear D. The CDR3 is 12 amino acids. V was trimmed by 7 bases and J by 2 bases, leaving 7 bases between them. Germline loops: CDR1 SNHLY, CDR2 FYNNEI. Here the CDR3 DNA reads TGTGCCAGCACCCTGTTCACAGATACGCAGTATTTT. It specifies CASTLFTDTQYF.

V is TRBV7-2 and J is TRBJ2-4; 11 bases map to TRBD1. CDR3 length: 15 residues. The ends lost 4 bases at V and 9 bases at J; junction bases unmatched: 8. Per the germline V gene, CDR1 is SGHTA and CDR2 is FQGNSA. CDR3 bases: TGTGCCAGCAGCTCCCCCCGGGACAGGGGGGGCATTCAGTACTTC. Residues: CASSSPRDRGGIQYF.

The rearrangement joins TRBV5-1 to TRBJ2-7, with D possibly called TRBD1 or TRBD2 (5 bases each). CDR3 size: 15 residues. CDR1 and CDR2 (germline): SGHRS, YFSETQ. Trimming stripped 1 base from V and 2 bases from J, with 13 bases between. The CDR3 here is CASSLLGASAYEQYF. The CDR3 nucleotides are TGCGCCAGCAGCTTGCTCGGGGCTTCAGCCTACGAGCAGTACTTC.

The chain links TRBV5-1 to TRBJ2-7; D is possibly TRBD1 (6 bases). Per germline, CDR1 SGHRS and CDR2 YFSETQ. CDR3 length equals 14 residues. V was shortened by 0 bases and J by 2 bases, with 9 bases between the two germline ends. For the CDR3, the DNA is TGCGCCAGCAGCTTGGCCGACAGGCCCTACGAGCAGTACTTC. This translates into CASSLADRPYEQYF.

The chain recombines TRBV6-5 with TRBJ2-6; TRBD2 matches at 11 bases. With 0 bases clipped from V and 2 bases from J, the junction kept 3 bases outside the gene matches. The CDR3 extends over 18 amino acids. Per germline, CDR1 MNHEY and CDR2 SVGAGI. As DNA, the CDR3 is TGTGCCAGCAGTTACTCGATTAGCGGGAGGGCTGGGGCCAACGTCCTGACTTTC. This codes for CASSYSISGRAGANVLTF.